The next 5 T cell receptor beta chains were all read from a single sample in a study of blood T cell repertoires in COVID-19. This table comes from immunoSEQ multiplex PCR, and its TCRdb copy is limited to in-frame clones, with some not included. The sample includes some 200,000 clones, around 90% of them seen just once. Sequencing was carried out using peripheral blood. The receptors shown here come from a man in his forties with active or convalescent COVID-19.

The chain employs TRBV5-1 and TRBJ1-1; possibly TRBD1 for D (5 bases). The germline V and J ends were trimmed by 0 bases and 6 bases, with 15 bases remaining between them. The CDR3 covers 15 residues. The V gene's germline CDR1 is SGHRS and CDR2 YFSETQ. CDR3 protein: CASSLEQDPGAEAFF. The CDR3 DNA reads TGCGCCAGCAGCTTGGAACAGGACCCTGGGGCTGAAGCTTTCTTT.

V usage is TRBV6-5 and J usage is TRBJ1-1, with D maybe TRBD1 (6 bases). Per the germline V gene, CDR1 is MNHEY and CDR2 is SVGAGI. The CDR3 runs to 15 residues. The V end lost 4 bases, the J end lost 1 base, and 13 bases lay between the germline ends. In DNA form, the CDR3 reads TGTGCCAGCAGTTCAGCAGGACAGAAGAACACTGAAGCTTTCTTT. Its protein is CASSSAGQKNTEAFF.

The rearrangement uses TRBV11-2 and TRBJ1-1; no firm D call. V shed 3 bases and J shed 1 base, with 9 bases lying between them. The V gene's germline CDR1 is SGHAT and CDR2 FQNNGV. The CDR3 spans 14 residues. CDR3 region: CASSFSGQNTEAFF. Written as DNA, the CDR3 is TGTGCCAGCAGCTTTTCTGGGCAGAACACTGAAGCTTTCTTT.

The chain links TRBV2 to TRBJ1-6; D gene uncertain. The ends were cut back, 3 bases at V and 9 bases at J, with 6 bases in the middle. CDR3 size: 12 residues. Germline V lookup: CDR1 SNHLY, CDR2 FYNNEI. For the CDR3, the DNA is TGTGCCAGCAGTGATGGAGGTTCACCCCTCCACTTT. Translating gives CASSDGGSPLHF.

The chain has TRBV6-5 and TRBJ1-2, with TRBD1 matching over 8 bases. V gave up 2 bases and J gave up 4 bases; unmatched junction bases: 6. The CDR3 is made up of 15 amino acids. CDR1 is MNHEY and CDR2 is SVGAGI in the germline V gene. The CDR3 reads CASSYRDRGVYGYTF. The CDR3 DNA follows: TGTGCCAGCAGTTACCGCGACAGGGGAGTCTATGGCTACACCTTC.